The 20 T cell receptor beta chains below come from one sample, sequenced in a study of OX40 agonist ivuxolimab in advanced cancers. The repertoire was sequenced with immunoSEQ multiplex PCR; TCRdb's copy has only in-frame clones and lacks some. The repertoire includes fewer than 120,000 clones, roughly 89% of them detected once, and 0.27% sits in the top ten. The sequences come from CD4+ or CD8+ T cells sorted from blood, collected in a trial of the OX40 agonist ivuxolimab. The receptors come from an adult with an advanced solid tumor such as melanoma, head and neck, liver or kidney cancer.

The chain has TRBV10-3 and TRBJ2-1; 9 positions match TRBD1. After removal of 4 bases from V and 1 base from J, the junction contained 5 bases not matched to a gene. CDR1 is ENHRY and CDR2 is SYGVKD in the germline V gene. The CDR3 sequence is 16 residues long. Here the CDR3 DNA reads TGTGCCATCAGTGGCCTGGGACAGGGTTCCTACAATGAGCAGTTCTTC. Translated, it gives CAISGLGQGSYNEQFF.

The rearrangement joins TRBV6-5 to TRBJ1-6; D may be TRBD1 (5 bases). This CDR3 spans 13 amino acids. V was shortened by 7 bases and J by 14 bases, with 18 bases between the two germline ends. Germline V CDR1 and CDR2: MNHEY, SVGAGI. CDR3 amino acids: CASTTGQASSLHF. The CDR3 DNA reads TGTGCCAGCACCACGGGGCAGGCGTCGTCCCTCCACTTT.

This CDR3 reads CASRDGRDHNEQFF. The DNA of the CDR3 is TGTGCCAGCAGAGACGGAAGGGATCACAATGAGCAGTTCTTC. V and J are TRBV6-1 and TRBJ2-1; D remains ambiguous. Germline V lookup: CDR1 MNHNS, CDR2 SASEGT. The CDR3 sequence is 14 residues long. The ends were cut back, 6 bases at V and 5 bases at J, with 14 bases in the middle.

This clone has a handful of counts. The CDR3 is CASSKTGTGMINEQFF. The CDR3 DNA is TGCGCCAGCAGCAAGACCGGGACAGGGATGATCAATGAGCAGTTCTTC. The V and J genes are TRBV5-1 and TRBJ2-1; 9 nucleotides line up with TRBD1. After removal of 4 bases from V and 6 bases from J, the junction contained 11 bases not matched to a gene. The germline CDR1 and CDR2 sequences are SGHRS and YFSETQ. This CDR3 is built from 16 residues.

The chain has TRBV6-5 and TRBJ1-1, with TRBD1 identical over 7 bases. This CDR3 spans 12 amino acids. Germline assignment: CDR1 MNHEY and CDR2 SVGAGI. The junction had 5 bases not matched to a gene; V was cut back by 7 bases and J by 6 bases. DNA for the CDR3: TGTGCCAGCACAGGGGGGGGATCTGAAGCTTTCTTT. Translated: CASTGGGSEAFF.

V and J are TRBV28 and TRBJ2-7; D is unclear. V was trimmed by 3 bases and J by 0 bases, leaving 12 bases between them. The germline CDR1 and CDR2 sequences are MDHEN and SYDVKM. CDR3 length: 15 amino acids. CDR3 loop: CASSLTDPNSYEQYF. The CDR3 DNA follows: TGTGCCAGCAGTTTGACTGACCCTAACTCCTACGAGCAGTACTTC.

This clone came up a few times. J is TRBJ2-7 and V is TRBV27; 9 nucleotides align to TRBD1. Germline CDR1 MNHEY, CDR2 SMNVEV (reference sequence). The V segment lost 1 base and the J segment 6 bases; nucleotides outside the gene matches: 10. This CDR3 has 16 residues. The chain's CDR3 is CASSLYPGQGTVEQYF. The CDR3 nucleotides read TGTGCCAGCAGTTTATACCCGGGACAGGGAACGGTCGAGCAGTACTTC.

This chain connects TRBV7-3 to TRBJ1-3; D is unclear. The CDR3 covers 16 residues. Germline CDR1 is SGHTA and CDR2 is FQGTGA. Trimming left V 3 bases short and J 4 bases short, with 16 bases between. The CDR3 loop is CASSLNGPGNGNTIYF. Written as DNA, the CDR3 is TGTGCCAGCAGCTTGAATGGTCCGGGCAACGGAAACACCATATATTTT.

In this sample, this clone turned up a few times. The chain links TRBV10-3 to TRBJ1-1, with D uncertain. Trimming removed 2 bases at V and 0 bases at J, with 7 bases between. CDR3 length: 14 residues. Looked up from germline, CDR1 is ENHRY and CDR2 is SYGVKD. CDR3 loop: CAISEGRMNTEAFF. CDR3 sequence (DNA): TGTGCCATCAGTGAGGGACGAATGAACACTGAAGCTTTCTTT.

The chain combines TRBV19 with TRBJ2-7; maybe TRBD2 (6 bases). CDR1 LNHDA and CDR2 SQIVND come from the germline V gene (reference sequence). V was trimmed by 5 bases and J by 5 bases, leaving 16 bases between them. The CDR3 runs to 14 residues. The CDR3 is CASSATRVVDEQYF. The CDR3 region has the DNA TGTGCCAGTAGTGCGACTAGAGTCGTCGACGAGCAGTACTTC.

The CDR3 DNA is TGTGCCAGTAGTATATTGGGACTCACCCATGAGCAGTTCTTC. As protein: CASSILGLTHEQFF. V is TRBV19 and J is TRBJ2-1, with D perhaps TRBD2 (6 bases). The CDR3 contains 14 residues. Trimming pared 2 bases from V and 8 bases from J, leaving 13 bases between. Germline CDR1 and CDR2: LNHDA and SQIVND (reference sequence). Using reference TRBV19 and TRBJ2-1 for the parts outside the CDR3, the full variable domain is DGGITQSPKYLFRKEGQNVTLSCEQNLNHDAMYWYRQDPGQGLRLIYYSQIVNDFQKGDIAEGYSVSREKKESFPLTVTSAQKNPTAFYLCASSILGLTHEQFFGPGTRLTVL.

The chain uses TRBV5-8 and TRBJ1-1; D possibly corresponds to TRBD1 (6 bases). The CDR3 has 14 residues. Trimming stripped 0 bases from V and 2 bases from J, with 8 bases between. CDR1 and CDR2 (germline): SGHTS, YDEGEE. CDR3 sequence: CASSLGGRNTEAFF. CDR3 in DNA: TGTGCCAGCAGCTTGGGGGGGCGTAACACTGAAGCTTTCTTT.

As DNA, the CDR3 is TGTGCCAGCAGAAGGGGGGCTCAGCCCCAGCATTTT. Its translation: CASRRGAQPQHF. This chain joins TRBV6-5 and TRBJ1-5, with TRBD1 as a possible D gene (6 bases). Trimming removed 6 bases from V and 6 bases from J, with 9 bases in between. Germline V gene sequence: CDR1 MNHEY, CDR2 SVGAGI. This CDR3 spans 12 amino acids.

This clone was observed a single time. The V gene is TRBV10-3, the J gene TRBJ1-1; no clear D gene. V gave up 3 bases and J gave up 8 bases, with 10 bases separating them. Germline V gene lookup returns CDR1 ENHRY and CDR2 SYGVKD. The CDR3 consists of 12 residues. CDR3 sequence (DNA): TGTGCCATCAGTGAAAGACCGGAGGAAGCTTTCTTT. This gives the protein CAISERPEEAFF.

The rearrangement uses TRBV5-4 and TRBJ2-1; D call uncertain. The ends were cut back, 4 bases at V and 6 bases at J, with 14 bases in the middle. This CDR3 spans 14 amino acids. From germline, CDR1 is SGHNT and CDR2 YYREEE (reference sequence). The CDR3 region is CASSATTNLNEQFF. As DNA, the CDR3 is TGTGCCAGCAGCGCCACGACCAACCTCAATGAGCAGTTCTTC. Supplemented by reference TRBV5-4 and TRBJ2-1, the full variable domain reads ETGVTQSPTHLIKTRGQQVTLRCSSQSGHNTVSWYQQALGQGPQFIFQYYREEENGRGNFPPRFSGLQFPNYSSELNVNALELDDSALYLCASSATTNLNEQFFGPGTRLTVL.

The gene calls are TRBV6-5 and TRBJ1-1; D gene ambiguous. V was cut by 2 bases and J by 2 bases, with 12 bases left in between. From germline, CDR1 is MNHEY and CDR2 SVGAGI. This CDR3 has 15 amino acids. The CDR3 bases are TGTGCCAGCAGTTACCTTCCAGATACTAACACTGAAGCTTTCTTT. Its protein is CASSYLPDTNTEAFF.

This chain connects TRBV10-3 to TRBJ1-5, with D perhaps TRBD1 (6 bases). The ends were cut back, 7 bases at V and 5 bases at J, with 12 bases in the middle. CDR3 length: 13 residues. Germline lookup yields CDR1 ENHRY and CDR2 SYGVKD. In DNA form, the CDR3 reads TGTGCCATCACACAGGGTATCCATCAGCCCCAGCATTTT. Its translation is CAITQGIHQPQHF.

The J gene is TRBJ1-5, the V gene TRBV11-2; 8 positions match TRBD1. Germline V gene data show CDR1 as SGHAT and CDR2 as FQNNGV. The CDR3 is made up of 16 amino acids. Trimming at V came to 4 bases and at J to 0 bases, leaving 5 bases not matched to a gene. CDR3 region: CASSSTGQGSNQPQHF. The DNA for the CDR3 is TGTGCCAGCAGCTCGACCGGACAGGGTAGCAATCAGCCCCAGCATTTT.

The rearrangement links TRBV28 to TRBJ2-3, with D perhaps TRBD2 (7 bases). The ends were cut back, 8 bases at V and 5 bases at J, with 17 bases in the middle. The CDR3 sequence is 14 residues long. From germline, CDR1 is MDHEN and CDR2 SYDVKM. CDR3 nucleotide sequence: TGTGCCAGCTCCTCTGGGGGGGCGAAAGATACGCAGTATTTT. Protein: CASSSGGAKDTQYF.

The chain links TRBV7-8 to TRBJ2-7; weak D call: TRBD1 (5 bases). Germline values: CDR1 SGHVS, CDR2 FQNEAQ. CDR3 size: 16 residues. V gave up 1 base and J gave up 3 bases, with 16 bases separating them. CDR3: CASSLVVRGGDYEQYF. CDR3 nucleotide sequence: TGTGCCAGCAGCTTAGTCGTTAGGGGCGGAGACTACGAGCAGTACTTC.